These 32 T cell receptor beta chains originate from one sample sequenced in a study of T cell responses to AZD1222 COVID-19 vaccine. Some clones are missing from TCRdb's copy, which holds only in-frame ones; the method was immunoSEQ multiplex PCR. The sample holds around 140,000 clones; roughly nine tenths are singletons and the top ten take approximately 1.5%. The sample was peripheral blood, taken on day 0 of AZD1222 vaccination. These receptors were taken from an adult in good health.

The chain uses TRBV6-1 and TRBJ2-3, with 13 bases lining up with TRBD2. The CDR3 spans 16 residues. The trim removed 1 base at V and 3 bases at J, leaving 1 base unmatched. In germline, CDR1 is MNHNS, CDR2 SASEGT. The CDR3 nucleotides are TGTGCCAGCAGTGAAGGGACTAGCGGGAGAACAGATACGCAGTATTTT. This sequence encodes CASSEGTSGRTDTQYF.

The CDR3 nucleotides read TGCGCCAGCAGCCAGCCCCCGGGACAGGGTTACAATGAGCAGTTCTTC. Protein sequence: CASSQPPGQGYNEQFF. This chain links TRBV4-1 with TRBJ2-1, with 9 positions matching TRBD1. The CDR3 runs to 16 residues. V was pared by 3 bases and J by 4 bases, with 7 bases of the junction left unmatched. Per the germline V gene, CDR1 is MGHRA and CDR2 is YSYEKL.

The chain couples TRBV9 to TRBJ1-1; D unclear. The CDR3 covers 13 residues. The V end lost 1 base, the J end lost 3 bases, and 7 bases lay between the germline ends. Germline CDR1 and CDR2: SGDLS and YYNGEE. The CDR3 DNA follows: TGTGCCAGCAGCGTAAGAGGGCACACTGAAGCTTTCTTT. Translation gives CASSVRGHTEAFF.

This clone was seen a handful of times. The chain recombines TRBV6-5 with TRBJ1-2; 9 bases map to TRBD1. CDR1 and CDR2 (germline): MNHEY, SVGAGI. This CDR3 contains 16 residues. The ends lost 0 bases at V and 5 bases at J; junction bases unmatched: 7. The CDR3 DNA reads as TGTGCCAGCAGTTACTCGATTTGGACAGGGGCTTATGGCTACACCTTC. It specifies CASSYSIWTGAYGYTF.

The rearrangement uses TRBV25-1 and TRBJ1-4; D is unclear. CDR3 length: 14 amino acids. Trimming pared 1 base from V and 9 bases from J, leaving 12 bases between. CDR1 is MGHDK and CDR2 is SYGVNS in the germline V gene. The CDR3 protein is CASSESWTMQKLFF. The CDR3 nucleotides are TGTGCCAGCAGTGAATCATGGACCATGCAAAAACTGTTTTTT.

The rearrangement links TRBV24-1 to TRBJ2-3; 10 bases match TRBD2. The V gene end was trimmed by 3 bases and the J gene end by 5 bases; junction bases not matched to a gene: 10. The CDR3 is made up of 17 amino acids. Germline V gene data show CDR1 as KGHDR and CDR2 as SFDVKD. The CDR3 sequence is CATSDPRVAGGKDTQYF. As DNA, the CDR3 is TGTGCCACCAGTGATCCCCGCGTAGCGGGAGGAAAAGATACGCAGTATTTT.

This chain joins TRBV14 and TRBJ1-6; D is unclear. V lost 8 bases and J 0 bases, leaving 14 bases between the germline ends. Germline CDR1 is SGHDN and CDR2 is FVKESK. The CDR3 loop spans 16 amino acids. CDR3 DNA: TGTGCCAGCTCAACGGCCCAGAGCTCCTATAATTCACCCCTCCACTTT. Translation: CASSTAQSSYNSPLHF.

The genes are TRBV4-1 and TRBJ2-7; 7 bases are shared with TRBD2. The CDR3 runs to 16 residues. Trimming removed 5 bases from V and 5 bases from J; junction bases left unmatched: 15. Per germline, CDR1 MGHRA and CDR2 YSYEKL. The CDR3 region has the DNA TGCGCCAGCAGCGAACCTTTCGGGGGAGGGGACCACGAGCAGTACTTC. Protein product: CASSEPFGGGDHEQYF.

The chain has TRBV27 and TRBJ2-7, with TRBD1 matching 9 bases. The length of the CDR3 is 15 residues. With V trimmed by 6 bases and J by 6 bases, 12 bases remained unmatched. CDR1 and CDR2 (germline): MNHEY, SMNVEV (reference sequence). CDR3 sequence reads: CASSLNRDRVSEQYF. The CDR3 nucleotides read TGTGCCAGCAGCCTAAACCGGGACAGGGTCTCCGAGCAGTACTTC.

This chain links TRBV27 with TRBJ2-1, with D tentatively TRBD1 (5 bases). Trimming pared 6 bases from V and 5 bases from J, leaving 11 bases between. From germline, CDR1 is MNHEY and CDR2 SMNVEV (reference sequence). The CDR3 totals 13 residues. DNA for the CDR3: TGTGCCAGCAGGAAAGGGGCCAACAATGAGCAGTTCTTC. Translated, it gives CASRKGANNEQFF.

The chain carries TRBV2 and TRBJ2-2, with D perhaps TRBD2 (6 bases). This CDR3 comprises 16 residues. CDR1 and CDR2 (germline): SNHLY, FYNNEI. V lost 1 base to trimming and J lost 6 bases, with 15 bases between them. The DNA of the CDR3 is TGTGCCAGCAGTGAAGTGGAGGGGCCTGGACCCGGGGAGCTGTTTTTT. Encoded protein: CASSEVEGPGPGELFF.

The rearrangement uses TRBV3-1 (or the pseudogene TRBV3-2) and TRBJ2-5; 7 nucleotides align to TRBD2. From germline, CDR1 is LGHDT and CDR2 YNNKEL (reference sequence). The length of the CDR3 is 16 residues. Losses at the gene ends were 1 base for V and 7 bases for J; bases not matched to a gene: 12. CDR3 protein: CASSQAGGSSHVTQYF. In DNA form, the CDR3 reads TGTGCCAGCAGCCAAGCTGGCGGGAGCTCCCACGTGACCCAGTACTTC.

This clone has more than one count but fewer than ten. The V call is TRBV7-8, the J call TRBJ2-1; D gene unclear. This CDR3 is 15 amino acids long. The ends were cut back, 2 bases at V and 0 bases at J, with 8 bases in the middle. The germline V gene encodes CDR1 SGHVS and CDR2 FQNEAQ. CDR3 sequence reads: CASSLLHFSYNEQFF. In nucleotides, the CDR3 is TGTGCCAGCAGCTTATTGCACTTCTCCTACAATGAGCAGTTCTTC.

The genes are TRBV14 and TRBJ1-5, with 8 bases that match TRBD1. The V segment lost 1 base and the J segment 2 bases; nucleotides outside the gene matches: 1. The CDR3 covers 15 residues. Germline values: CDR1 SGHDN, CDR2 FVKESK. DNA of the CDR3: TGTGCCAGCAGCCAAGGGGGACAGGGCAATCAGCCCCAGCATTTT. Translated, it gives CASSQGGQGNQPQHF.

The chain carries TRBV7-2 and TRBJ2-7; 10 nucleotides align to TRBD2. CDR3 length: 15 amino acids. Germline CDR1 reads SGHTA; CDR2 reads FQGNSA. V shed 6 bases and J 4 bases; nucleotides not matched to a gene: 9. This CDR3 is CASRPGGLAIYEQYF. The CDR3 bases are TGTGCCAGCAGACCGGGGGGACTAGCGATATACGAGCAGTACTTC. The full variable domain, rest sourced from reference TRBV7-2 and TRBJ2-7, is GAGVSQSPSNKVTEKGKDVELRCDPISGHTALYWYRQSLGQGLEFLIYFQGNSAPDKSGLPSDRFSAERTGGSVSTLTIQRTQQEDSAVYLCASRPGGLAIYEQYFGPGTRLTVT.

This rearrangement joins TRBV11-2 to TRBJ1-1, with a tentative D call TRBD1 (5 bases). Germline V gene lookup returns CDR1 SGHAT and CDR2 FQNNGV. This CDR3 spans 15 amino acids. The V and J ends lost 3 bases and 1 base respectively, with 12 bases between them. CDR3 in amino acids: CASSFPGGGNTEAFF. The CDR3 DNA reads TGTGCCAGCAGCTTCCCCGGGGGAGGGAACACTGAAGCTTTCTTT.

The rearrangement joins TRBV6-7 to TRBJ1-4, with D possibly being TRBD1 (6 bases). TRBV6-7 is identified as an open reading frame with a role that is uncertain. V was shortened by 8 bases and J by 12 bases, with 25 bases between the two germline ends. This CDR3 is built from 15 residues. The CDR3 nucleotides are TGTGCCAGCGAGCCCAACAGGGACGAGAATTTGGAACTGTTTTTT. Translation gives CASEPNRDENLELFF.

The DNA of the CDR3 is TGTGCCTGGAGTGTACATGACGAGCAGTACTTC. Translating it yields CAWSVHDEQYF. This rearrangement joins TRBV30 to TRBJ2-7; D is unresolved. The CDR3 contains 11 residues. Germline CDR1 and CDR2: GTSNPN and SVGIG (reference sequence). V lost 0 bases and J lost 5, with 5 bases in between.

The CDR3 DNA is TGTGCCAGCAGCTTACTCACGGGAGGCGACTACGAGCAGTACTTC. Encoded protein: CASSLLTGGDYEQYF. The V call is TRBV13, the J call TRBJ2-7; 7 bases are a match to TRBD2. This CDR3 has 15 residues. Germline CDR1 reads PRHDT; CDR2 reads FYEKMQ (reference sequence). V was clipped by 2 bases and J by 3 bases; unmatched bases: 7.

The V gene is TRBV23-1, the J gene TRBJ2-2; D call uncertain. TRBV23-1 is treated as an ORF (open reading frame) with a function not yet certain. The CDR3 length is 15 residues. Trimming removed 3 bases from V and 2 bases from J, with 10 bases in between. The CDR3 DNA is TGCGCCAGCAGTCAGGGTGTACGAAACACCGGGGAGCTGTTTTTT. Amino acids: CASSQGVRNTGELFF.

The table lists this clone with a few counts. J is TRBJ2-5 and V is TRBV18; no reliable D call. The CDR3 is made up of 15 amino acids. Germline V CDR1 and CDR2: KGHSH, LQKENI. The ends were cut back, 4 bases at V and 2 bases at J, with 14 bases in the middle. The CDR3 bases are TGTGCCAGCTCACAGGGCACGGCGCCGCAAGAGACCCAGTACTTC. Translated: CASSQGTAPQETQYF.

The chain has TRBV2 and TRBJ2-3; tentative D call: TRBD2 (6 bases). Trimming took 7 bases from V and 1 from J, leaving 18 bases between them. Germline CDR1 and CDR2: SNHLY and FYNNEI. The CDR3 is made up of 16 amino acids. Here the CDR3 DNA reads TGTGCCAGCACGTCGGGACTGTGGTATGGCACAGATACGCAGTATTTT. Translation gives CASTSGLWYGTDTQYF.

The chain employs TRBV19 and TRBJ1-5; 8 bases match TRBD1. Germline CDR1 is LNHDA and CDR2 is SQIVND (reference sequence). V gave up 5 bases and J gave up 1 base; unmatched junction bases: 4. The CDR3 runs 15 residues. CDR3 sequence: CASSPGTGSNQPQHF. The CDR3 nucleotides are TGTGCCAGTAGTCCTGGGACAGGCAGCAATCAGCCCCAGCATTTT. The variable domain in full, completed from reference TRBV19 and TRBJ1-5, reads DGGITQSPKYLFRKEGQNVTLSCEQNLNHDAMYWYRQDPGQGLRLIYYSQIVNDFQKGDIAEGYSVSREKKESFPLTVTSAQKNPTAFYLCASSPGTGSNQPQHFGDGTRLSIL.

V gene TRBV19 combines with J gene TRBJ1-2; TRBD1 agrees at 9 bases. The germline CDR1 and CDR2 sequences are LNHDA and SQIVND (reference sequence). With V trimmed by 3 bases and J by 2 bases, 1 base remained unmatched. The CDR3 extends over 14 amino acids. As DNA, the CDR3 is TGTGCCAGTAGTATGGGGACAGGGAACTATGGCTACACCTTC. Protein product: CASSMGTGNYGYTF.

The chain has TRBV13 and TRBJ2-7; a weak D match, TRBD1 (5 bases). The V end was cut by 0 bases, the J end by 7 bases, with 19 bases between. CDR1 PRHDT and CDR2 FYEKMQ come from the germline V gene (reference sequence). This CDR3 comprises 16 residues. CDR3 residues: CASSLGAGPTGGEQYF. Here the CDR3 DNA reads TGTGCCAGCAGCTTAGGGGCAGGGCCCACGGGTGGGGAGCAGTACTTC.

J is TRBJ1-6 and V is TRBV6-4; the match to TRBD1 covers 11 bases. The CDR3 length is 14 residues. CDR1 is MRHNA, CDR2 SNTAGT, per germline. V trimming: 6 bases; J trimming: 10 bases; junction bases outside the gene matches: 5. The DNA of the CDR3 is TGTGCCAGCAGAAGGACAGGGGGCTCGTCACCCCTCCACTTT. Translation: CASRRTGGSSPLHF.

Details on this clone: The junction departs from the called germline gene at one end, perhaps through a read error. V gene TRBV6-5 combines with J gene TRBJ2-7; D unresolved. This CDR3 has 11 residues. Per germline, CDR1 MNHEY and CDR2 SVGAGI. The CDR3 nucleotides are TGTGCCAGCAGTGACTCCAACGAGCAGTACTTC. Translation: CASSDSNEQYF.

This clone was counted once. The chain uses TRBV24-1 and TRBJ2-1; D ambiguous. Per germline, CDR1 KGHDR and CDR2 SFDVKD. CDR3 size: 13 residues. Trimming cost V 8 bases and J 6 bases, with 13 bases left between them. The CDR3 protein is CATTDPSVNEQFF. The CDR3 coding sequence is TGTGCCACCACGGACCCGTCGGTCAATGAGCAGTTCTTC.

The chain carries TRBV13 and TRBJ2-1; D gene uncertain. Trimming shortened V by 5 bases and J by 10 bases, and 18 bases separated the two germline ends. CDR3 length equals 14 residues. Germline loops: CDR1 PRHDT, CDR2 FYEKMQ (reference sequence). This chain's CDR3 is CASSKPPESWEQFF. The CDR3 DNA follows: TGTGCCAGCAGCAAACCCCCGGAATCGTGGGAGCAGTTCTTC.

V usage is TRBV2 and J usage is TRBJ2-5; D is uncertain. The CDR3 has 15 amino acids. The germline gives CDR1 SNHLY, CDR2 FYNNEI. V lost 1 base to trimming and J lost 1 base, with 10 bases between them. The CDR3 sequence is CASSEGFRPQETQYF. The CDR3 region has the DNA TGTGCCAGCAGTGAAGGTTTCCGGCCCCAAGAGACCCAGTACTTC.

A note on this clone: Other DNA sequences in the sample encode the same CDR3. This chain uses TRBV5-1 with TRBJ2-1, with TRBD2 identical over 8 bases. J was trimmed by 2 bases and V by 3 bases; bases with no gene match: 1. The germline V gene encodes CDR1 SGHRS and CDR2 YFSETQ. This CDR3 comprises 14 residues. CDR3 DNA: TGCGCCAGCAGCTCAGCGGGGGCCTACAATGAGCAGTTCTTC. As protein: CASSSAGAYNEQFF. Full variable domain (missing parts from reference TRBV5-1 and TRBJ2-1): KAGVTQTPRYLIKTRGQQVTLSCSPISGHRSVSWYQQTPGQGLQFLFEYFSETQRNKGNFPGRFSGRQFSNSRSEMNVSTLELGDSALYLCASSSAGAYNEQFFGPGTRLTVL.

This rearrangement joins TRBV19 to TRBJ1-4; D is unclear. The CDR3 extends over 15 amino acids. Germline-derived CDR1 and CDR2 are LNHDA and SQIVND (reference sequence). Deletions cut 6 bases from V and 0 bases from J, with 11 bases between. CDR3 loop: CASSPMRATNEKLFF. The CDR3 DNA sequence: TGTGCCAGTAGCCCCATGCGGGCAACTAATGAAAAACTGTTTTTT. The entire variable domain, with the rest obtained from reference TRBV19 and TRBJ1-4, is as follows: DGGITQSPKYLFRKEGQNVTLSCEQNLNHDAMYWYRQDPGQGLRLIYYSQIVNDFQKGDIAEGYSVSREKKESFPLTVTSAQKNPTAFYLCASSPMRATNEKLFFGSGTQLSVL.